The text below deals with one T cell receptor (beta chain). Participants came from under 30 US areas, aged roughly 18 to 95 years. Cohorts were determined from participant-reported clinical history. The entry originates in a study of blood T cell repertoires in COVID-19. Study in general: Acute-phase and convalescent COVID-19 samples originated in the United States, Italy and Spain. T cells, B-cell-depleted T cells, or PBMCs provided the cDNA or gDNA that served as material.

Libraries were prepared by immunoSEQ multiplex PCR; TCRdb keeps only in-frame clonotypes and omits some of them. This table has around 300,000 clones, under 90% appearing once. The CDR3 sequence is 16 residues long. CDR1 is LNHDA, CDR2 SQIVND, per germline (reference sequence). The receptor's source is a woman aged 25 to 39 who had recovered from COVID-19. The sample consisted of PBMCs or T cells enriched from blood (not recorded which). V is TRBV19 and J is TRBJ2-1; TRBD2 aligns across 10 bases. Here the CDR3 DNA reads TGTGCTTCACGGCTAGCGGGAGTGGGGTATTTCAATGAGCAGTTCTTC. It codes for CASRLAGVGYFNEQFF.